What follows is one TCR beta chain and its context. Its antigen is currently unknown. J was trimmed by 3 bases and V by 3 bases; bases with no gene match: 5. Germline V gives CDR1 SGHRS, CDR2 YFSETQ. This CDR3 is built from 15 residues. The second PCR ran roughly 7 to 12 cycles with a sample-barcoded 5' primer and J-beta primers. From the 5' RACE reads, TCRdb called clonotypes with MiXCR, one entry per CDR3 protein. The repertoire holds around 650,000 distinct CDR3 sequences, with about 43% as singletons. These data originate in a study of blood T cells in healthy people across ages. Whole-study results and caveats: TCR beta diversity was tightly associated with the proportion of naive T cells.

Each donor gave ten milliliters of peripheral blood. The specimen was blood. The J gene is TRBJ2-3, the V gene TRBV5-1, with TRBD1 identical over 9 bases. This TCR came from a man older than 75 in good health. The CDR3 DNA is TGCGCCAGCAGCTCCGGACAGGGGCCGACAGATACGCAGTATTTT. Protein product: CASSSGQGPTDTQYF.